This T cell receptor (beta chain) was captured by sequencing in a study of T cell responses to AZD1222 COVID-19 vaccine. Germline V lookup: CDR1 SSHAT, CDR2 FNYEAQ (reference sequence). The CDR3 has 15 residues. This table comes from immunoSEQ multiplex PCR, and its TCRdb copy is limited to in-frame clones, with some not included. There are roughly 140,000 clones in the sample; 88% occur only once, and approximately 2.8% lies in the top ten. Worth noting for this clone: The junction departs from the called germline gene at one end, perhaps through a read error.

This sequence joins TRBV7-7 and TRBJ2-1; perhaps D is TRBD1 or TRBD2 (5 bases each). The specimen was peripheral blood, collected 28 days after the second AZD1222 dose. The TCR comes from an adult who received the AZD1222 COVID-19 vaccine. As DNA, the CDR3 is TGTGCTAGCAGCTTATATCAGGGAGTCGACAATGAGCAGTTCTTC. Translated: CASSLYQGVDNEQFF.